Following are 7 T cell receptor beta chains from one sample sequenced in a study of persistence of HIV-infected CD4 T cells. Anti-CD3/anti-CD28 beads served as a nonspecific positive control stimulus. Sorting of responding CD4+ T cells relied on upregulated CD40 ligand together with CD69. The immunoSEQ assay was version 4, run in survey mode. Measured with immunoSEQ multiplex PCR; TCRdb has only the in-frame clones, and not every one. The data show roughly 43,000 clones, more than 85% seen once. Antigens of these TCRs are unknown. The sample consisted of CD4+ T cells sorted from PBMCs after roughly 18-hour stimulation, taken from a patient who received antiretroviral therapy. Receptors were obtained from an adult man with HIV who was CMV-seropositive.

The J gene is TRBJ2-7, the V gene TRBV5-4, with 9 nucleotides matching TRBD1. This CDR3 has 14 amino acids. V was pared by 5 bases and J by 6 bases, with 9 bases of the junction left unmatched. Germline CDR1 and CDR2: SGHNT and YYREEE (reference sequence). The CDR3: CASRTDRGVGEQYF. The CDR3, as DNA: TGTGCCAGCAGGACCGACAGGGGGGTCGGCGAGCAGTACTTC.

V is TRBV2 and J is TRBJ1-5, with TRBD1 as a possible D gene (6 bases). V was clipped by 4 bases and J by 6 bases, with 10 bases between them. This CDR3 comprises 13 residues. Germline values: CDR1 SNHLY, CDR2 FYNNEI. The CDR3 protein is CASSVSGAQPQHF. The CDR3 DNA reads as TGTGCCAGCAGTGTATCAGGGGCTCAGCCCCAGCATTTT.

The V gene is TRBV9, the J gene TRBJ2-2; 12 positions match TRBD2. Trimming cost V 5 bases and J 4 bases; bases outside gene matches: 9. The germline gives CDR1 SGDLS, CDR2 YYNGEE. This CDR3 region has 17 residues. This CDR3 is CASSERTSGASTGELFF. As DNA, the CDR3 is TGTGCCAGCAGTGAGAGGACTAGCGGGGCCTCCACCGGGGAGCTGTTTTTT. Full variable domain (rest looked up from reference TRBV9 and TRBJ2-2): DSGVTQTPKHLITATGQRVTLRCSPRSGDLSVYWYQQSLDQGLQFLIQYYNGEERAKGNILERFSAQQFPDLHSELNLSSLELGDSALYFCASSERTSGASTGELFFGEGSRLTVL.

V is TRBV9 and J is TRBJ2-2; 10 bases are a match to TRBD1. This CDR3 contains 15 residues. Germline values: CDR1 SGDLS, CDR2 YYNGEE. The junction had 7 bases not matched to a gene; V was cut back by 5 bases and J by 6 bases. The CDR3 loop reads CASSRDRGKAGELFF. CDR3 in DNA: TGTGCCAGCAGTCGGGACAGGGGAAAAGCCGGGGAGCTGTTTTTT.

This chain joins TRBV5-3 and TRBJ1-5; no clear D gene. TRBV5-3 is known as an ORF, though its function is uncertain. Trimming cost V 2 bases and J 1 base, with 10 bases left between them. This CDR3 has 15 amino acids. CDR3: CARSLMGGSNQPQHF. The CDR3 bases are TGTGCCAGAAGCTTAATGGGTGGCAGCAATCAGCCCCAGCATTTT.

This clone was seen a single time. This chain uses TRBV2 with TRBJ1-5; 7 positions match TRBD1. This CDR3 contains 17 residues. J gave up 1 base and V 7 bases, and 13 bases lay outside the gene matches. The germline gives CDR1 SNHLY, CDR2 FYNNEI. This CDR3 reads CASIWDRTLGSNQPQHF. As DNA, the CDR3 is TGTGCCAGCATTTGGGACAGAACCCTGGGAAGCAATCAGCCCCAGCATTTT.

J is TRBJ2-4 and V is TRBV19; TRBD1 agrees at 9 bases. J was trimmed by 0 bases and V by 3 bases; bases with no gene match: 12. The V gene's germline CDR1 is LNHDA and CDR2 SQIVND (reference sequence). The CDR3 runs to 19 residues. The CDR3 coding sequence is TGTGCCAGTAGTATTAGGTCACAGGGGGCGATTATAGCCAAAAACATTCAGTACTTC. This gives the protein CASSIRSQGAIIAKNIQYF.